This T cell receptor (beta chain) was sequenced during a study of long-term antiretroviral therapy in people with HIV. Points on this clone: Antigen unknown.

General study results and limits: Relative to transplant donor controls, diversity remained lower despite increasing after ART.

At the survey level, the v3.0 immunoSEQ assay was run. Profiled with immunoSEQ multiplex PCR; TCRdb holds only in-frame clones, not every one. Here the sample spans about 30,000 clones, more than 85% being singletons. The CDR3 runs 16 residues. Germline-derived CDR1 and CDR2 are SGHAT and FQNNGV. Trimming took 5 bases from V and 2 from J, leaving 18 bases between them. The receptor's source is a man between 45 and 60 years old with HIV. This chain links TRBV11-2 with TRBJ2-5; D tentatively fits TRBD1 or TRBD2 (8 bases each). The specimen comprised unsorted PBMCs, sampled 2 years after starting antiretroviral therapy. CDR3 protein: CASSPGGGRSQETQYF. CDR3 bases: TGTGCCAGCAGCCCAGGGGGCGGGAGGTCGCAAGAGACCCAGTACTTC.